This T cell receptor beta chain was profiled in a study of T cell responses to AZD1222 COVID-19 vaccine. Findings and limits, study-wide: Spike was spanned by vaccine-associated CD4 TCRs, which were dominant at 160-218 and 743-854.

Of note for this clone: What it binds is unknown.

The CDR3 is made up of 14 amino acids. Trimming shortened V by 6 bases and J by 3 bases, and 12 bases separated the two germline ends. Germline V CDR1 and CDR2: MNHEY, SVGAGI. The method was immunoSEQ multiplex PCR; TCRdb's version includes in-frame clones alone and lacks a portion of them. The sample contains approximately 70,000 clones, just over 85% of which appear only once. The J gene is TRBJ1-3, the V gene TRBV6-5, with D unresolved. The specimen was peripheral blood, collected on day 0 of AZD1222 vaccination. This TCR was recovered from an adult in good health. This CDR3 reads CASSAGRGGNTIYF. The CDR3 nucleotides are TGTGCCAGCAGCGCGGGCCGTGGTGGAAACACCATATATTTT.